The 32 T cell receptor beta chains below all came from one sample that was sequenced in a study of follicular helper T cells after annual influenza vaccination. Method: immunoSEQ multiplex PCR; TCRdb's copy keeps in-frame clones and lacks some. The repertoire holds more than 5,500 clones, with roughly 80% as singletons. The sample's time point: 2015-2016 season, 7 days after influenza vaccination. The specimen comprised CXCR5- memory CD4+ T cells sorted from blood, sampled 7 days after influenza vaccination. The origin of the receptors is an adult who received the influenza vaccine.

This clone was seen more than once but under ten times. The chain employs TRBV5-4 and TRBJ1-6, with 8 bases lining up with TRBD1. Germline V gene sequence: CDR1 SGHNT, CDR2 YYREEE (reference sequence). The ends lost 3 bases at V and 0 bases at J; junction bases unmatched: 5. This CDR3 is built from 17 residues. The CDR3 DNA is TGTGCCAGCAGCTCAGGGGGCATGGGCTCCTATAATTCACCCCTCCACTTT. Translating it yields CASSSGGMGSYNSPLHF.

The gene calls are TRBV19 and TRBJ1-1, with D maybe TRBD1 (5 bases). The CDR3 sequence is 11 residues long. Per germline, CDR1 LNHDA and CDR2 SQIVND (reference sequence). Trimming took 11 bases from V and 7 from J, leaving 14 bases between them. The CDR3 sequence is CASNSQGEAFF. In DNA, the CDR3 is TGTGCCTCGAACTCCCAGGGTGAAGCTTTCTTT.

This rearrangement joins TRBV19 to TRBJ1-4; D is unclear. The CDR3 spans 15 residues. V was cut by 5 bases and J by 8 bases, with 18 bases left in between. In germline, CDR1 is LNHDA, CDR2 SQIVND (reference sequence). The DNA for the CDR3 is TGTGCCAGTAGTTTGCGGTTGTCGGCCTCGGAAAAACTGTTTTTT. Encoded protein: CASSLRLSASEKLFF.

The V call is TRBV6-5, the J call TRBJ1-2; the D is unclear. The CDR3 runs 13 residues. Trimming shortened V by 2 bases and J by 4 bases, and 8 bases separated the two germline ends. The germline CDR1 and CDR2 sequences are MNHEY and SVGAGI. The CDR3 bases are TGTGCCAGCAGTTACGGGCGGGGCTATGGCTACACCTTC. Residues: CASSYGRGYGYTF.

The chain employs TRBV7-9 and TRBJ1-2; no clear D. This CDR3 has 13 amino acids. Looked up from germline, CDR1 is SEHNR and CDR2 is FQNEAQ (reference sequence). V gave up 1 base and J gave up 4 bases, with 7 bases separating them. CDR3 coding DNA: TGTGCCAGCAGCTTAGGTCAGAGCTATGGCTACACCTTC. It codes for CASSLGQSYGYTF. The whole variable domain, filled in from reference TRBV7-9 and TRBJ1-2, reads DTGVSQNPRHKITKRGQNVTFRCDPISEHNRLYWYRQTLGQGPEFLTYFQNEAQLEKSRLLSDRFSAERPKGSFSTLEIQRTEQGDSAMYLCASSLGQSYGYTFGSGTRLTVV.

V is TRBV5-1 and J is TRBJ1-1, with D tentatively TRBD1 (5 bases). CDR3 size: 14 residues. The V gene lost 0 bases and the J gene lost 6 bases, with 12 bases spanning the gap. In germline, CDR1 is SGHRS, CDR2 YFSETQ. CDR3 sequence reads: CASSLAGGYSEAFF. The CDR3 region has the DNA TGCGCCAGCAGCTTGGCCGGGGGTTATTCTGAAGCTTTCTTT.

The chain uses TRBV11-1 and TRBJ2-7; D is perhaps TRBD2 (5 bases). This CDR3 spans 14 amino acids. V gave up 5 bases and J gave up 2 bases, with 13 bases separating them. The V gene's germline CDR1 is SGHAT and CDR2 FQDESV (reference sequence). CDR3 in amino acids: CASSQGRGPYEQYF. The CDR3 nucleotides are TGTGCCAGCAGCCAAGGACGGGGTCCCTACGAGCAGTACTTC. Full variable domain (missing parts from reference TRBV11-1 and TRBJ2-7): EAEVAQSPRYKITEKSQAVAFWCDPISGHATLYWYRQILGQGPELLVQFQDESVVDDSQLPKDRFSAERLKGVDSTLKIQPAELGDSAMYLCASSQGRGPYEQYFGPGTRLTVT.

The chain combines TRBV5-3 with TRBJ2-5; D unresolved. TRBV5-3 is filed as an ORF, its function uncertain. The CDR3 runs 14 residues. V was trimmed by 0 bases and J by 9 bases, leaving 15 bases between them. The CDR3 DNA reads as TGTGCCAGAAGCTTGGGTCTGGTACTGCTGCCCCAGTACTTC. Translation gives CARSLGLVLLPQYF.

The rearrangement links TRBV27 to TRBJ2-1; 15 bases align to TRBD2. V dropped 5 bases and J dropped 12; count of bases not matched to a gene: 8. Germline V CDR1 and CDR2: MNHEY, SMNVEV (reference sequence). The CDR3 totals 15 residues. The CDR3 DNA reads as TGTGCCAGCAGTAGAGGGACTAGCGGGGGGTATGGGCAGTTCTTC. It encodes CASSRGTSGGYGQFF.

The chain has TRBV6-5 and TRBJ1-2; 10 nucleotides line up with TRBD1. The CDR3 has 14 amino acids. Germline CDR1 is MNHEY and CDR2 is SVGAGI. V dropped 6 bases and J dropped 7; count of bases not matched to a gene: 8. This chain's CDR3 is CASRPGQGDVGYTF. In nucleotides, the CDR3 is TGTGCCAGCAGACCCGGACAGGGGGACGTTGGCTACACCTTC.

V and J are TRBV19 and TRBJ1-1; tentatively, D is TRBD1 (5 bases). CDR1 is LNHDA and CDR2 is SQIVND in the germline V gene (reference sequence). The ends were cut back, 7 bases at V and 3 bases at J, with 15 bases in the middle. The CDR3 has 14 residues. The CDR3 protein is CASMLGGLYTEAFF. As DNA, the CDR3 is TGTGCCAGTATGCTTGGGGGTTTGTACACTGAAGCTTTCTTT.

The chain uses TRBV9 and TRBJ2-7; D perhaps matches TRBD2 (5 bases). V shed 0 bases and J shed 1 base, with 11 bases lying between them. The CDR3 loop spans 15 amino acids. Germline V gives CDR1 SGDLS, CDR2 YYNGEE. CDR3 sequence reads: CASSVADSKSYEQYF. The CDR3 nucleotides read TGTGCCAGCAGCGTAGCGGACTCAAAATCCTACGAGCAGTACTTC.

The chain uses TRBV19 and TRBJ1-4; D gene unclear. Trimming pared 6 bases from V and 10 bases from J, leaving 21 bases between. Germline CDR1 is LNHDA and CDR2 is SQIVND (reference sequence). This CDR3 spans 15 amino acids. The DNA for the CDR3 is TGTGCCAGTAGCTTTTTAGGGAATCGTGGAAGAAAACTGTTTTTT. Its protein product is CASSFLGNRGRKLFF.

This clone was seen more than once but under ten times. The CDR3 region has the DNA TGTGCCATCAGTGACCCACAAAGGGGGATCGAGGGCTACACCTTC. Its translation: CAISDPQRGIEGYTF. The V gene is TRBV10-3, the J gene TRBJ1-2; D is possibly TRBD1 (6 bases). Germline V gene sequence: CDR1 ENHRY, CDR2 SYGVKD. CDR3 length: 15 residues. Trimming removed 3 bases at V and 8 bases at J, with 19 bases between.

This clone occurred once. V is TRBV6-6 and J is TRBJ2-2, with a possible D match to TRBD2 (6 bases). The V end was cut by 6 bases, the J end by 0 bases, with 8 bases between. Germline assignment: CDR1 MNHNY and CDR2 SVGAGI (reference sequence). CDR3 size: 14 residues. The CDR3 reads CASREGSNTGELFF. CDR3 sequence (DNA): TGTGCCAGCAGGGAGGGGTCGAACACCGGGGAGCTGTTTTTT.

The chain uses TRBV9 and TRBJ2-7; possibly TRBD2 for D (6 bases). V dropped 4 bases and J dropped 3 bases, with 14 bases sitting between them. The CDR3 is 14 residues long. Germline V CDR1 and CDR2: SGDLS, YYNGEE. This CDR3 reads CASSTRDSGYEQYF. CDR3 in DNA: TGTGCCAGCAGCACCCGGGACTCAGGCTACGAGCAGTACTTC.

This chain links TRBV7-2 with TRBJ2-3, with D tentatively TRBD1 (5 bases). The CDR3 runs 13 residues. Germline CDR1 and CDR2: SGHTA and FQGNSA. V was pared by 3 bases and J by 4 bases, with 8 bases between. The CDR3: CASSFQGADTQYF. The CDR3 coding sequence is TGTGCCAGCAGCTTTCAGGGCGCAGATACGCAGTATTTT.

This chain connects TRBV7-9 to TRBJ1-2; D is possibly TRBD1 (5 bases). Trimming pared 2 bases from V and 3 bases from J, leaving 7 bases between. CDR1 SEHNR and CDR2 FQNEAQ come from the germline V gene (reference sequence). The CDR3 is made up of 13 amino acids. CDR3 in DNA: TGTGCCAGCAGCTTACGGGACTACTATGGCTACACCTTC. Amino acid sequence: CASSLRDYYGYTF.

The chain combines TRBV21-1 with TRBJ1-3; the listed D gene, TRBD1, was not tested against the DNA. TRBV21-1 is described as a pseudogene. The CDR3 extends over 13 amino acids. The CDR3 DNA is TGTGCCAGCAGCAAAGGACAGGGGCCTGGCATATATTTT. Translated: CASSKGQGPGIYF.

This chain joins TRBV19 and TRBJ2-1; 8 nucleotides line up with TRBD2. Per the germline V gene, CDR1 is LNHDA and CDR2 is SQIVND (reference sequence). The CDR3 totals 15 residues. V was clipped by 4 bases and J by 4 bases; unmatched bases: 6. The CDR3 sequence is CASSSSGGRYNEQFF. The CDR3 nucleotides are TGTGCCAGTAGTAGCAGCGGGGGAAGGTACAATGAGCAGTTCTTC.

The rearrangement uses TRBV27 and TRBJ2-2, with TRBD2 as a possible D gene (6 bases). The germline V gene has CDR1 MNHEY and CDR2 SMNVEV (reference sequence). The CDR3 sequence is 17 residues long. Between the trimmed V and J ends, which lost 5 bases and 4 bases, there was a span of 20 bases. The CDR3 spells CASSPTPRTKGTGELFF. CDR3 DNA sequence: TGTGCCAGCAGTCCCACCCCTCGGACTAAAGGCACCGGGGAGCTGTTTTTT.

The rearrangement uses TRBV5-1 and TRBJ2-2; TRBD1 matches at 9 bases. The CDR3 is made up of 15 amino acids. Germline V gives CDR1 SGHRS, CDR2 YFSETQ. V shed 7 bases, J shed 0 bases, and the junction held 4 bases outside the gene matches. The CDR3: CASGDRGSNTGELFF. CDR3 bases: TGCGCCAGCGGAGACAGGGGGTCGAACACCGGGGAGCTGTTTTTT.

The J gene is TRBJ1-1, the V gene TRBV5-6; D is undetermined. This CDR3 spans 13 amino acids. V lost 4 bases and J lost 1, with 8 bases in between. Germline V CDR1 and CDR2: SGHDT, YYEEEE. The CDR3 DNA reads TGTGCCAGCAGCATTAGACGGAACACTGAAGCTTTCTTT. Translation gives CASSIRRNTEAFF.

The chain joins TRBV4-1 to TRBJ2-3; 15 bases map to TRBD2. Germline lookup yields CDR1 MGHRA and CDR2 YSYEKL. This CDR3 region has 20 residues. After removal of 3 bases from V and 4 bases from J, the junction contained 14 bases not matched to a gene. CDR3 region: CASSHEPPGLAGGRPDTQYF. CDR3 nucleotides: TGCGCCAGCAGCCACGAACCGCCGGGACTAGCGGGGGGCCGCCCAGATACGCAGTATTTT.

The CDR3 DNA reads TGTGCCAGCAGCCCTAGCCTTAGCAATCAGCCCCAGCATTTT. Protein sequence: CASSPSLSNQPQHF. The J gene is TRBJ1-5, the V gene TRBV7-2, with D hard to call. The V end was cut by 5 bases, the J end by 0 bases, with 8 bases between. There are 14 residues in the CDR3. CDR1 SGHTA and CDR2 FQGNSA come from the germline V gene.

V and J are TRBV5-4 and TRBJ2-2; D is perhaps TRBD1 (6 bases). Germline CDR1 reads SGHNT; CDR2 reads YYREEE (reference sequence). The CDR3 has 15 amino acids. With 0 bases removed from V and 6 bases from J, the gap between germline ends came to 12 bases. The CDR3 DNA sequence: TGTGCCAGCAGCTTGGACAGGGAGCAAGCCGGGGAGCTGTTTTTT. Protein sequence: CASSLDREQAGELFF.

V is TRBV18 and J is TRBJ2-7; unclear D gene. Germline-derived CDR1 and CDR2 are KGHSH and LQKENI. The CDR3 runs to 14 residues. V was pared by 4 bases and J by 1 base, with 11 bases between. CDR3 loop: CASSLLPVSYEQYF. CDR3 sequence (DNA): TGTGCCAGCTCACTATTGCCTGTGTCCTACGAGCAGTACTTC.

This clone has only a few counts. The chain carries TRBV4-1 and TRBJ2-7; 10 bases are shared with TRBD1. V was pared by 8 bases and J by 6 bases, with 10 bases of the junction left unmatched. The CDR3 length is 14 residues. Germline V gene data show CDR1 as MGHRA and CDR2 as YSYEKL. The CDR3 sequence is CASRATGTGVEQYF. The CDR3 DNA is TGCGCCAGCCGGGCAACCGGGACAGGGGTCGAGCAGTACTTC.

This clone turned up a few times. The rearrangement links TRBV19 to TRBJ1-6; D call uncertain. In germline, CDR1 is LNHDA, CDR2 SQIVND (reference sequence). This CDR3 has 15 amino acids. V was shortened by 2 bases and J by 5 bases, with 10 bases between the two germline ends. CDR3 bases: TGTGCCAGTAGTATAAGGTGGTCCGATAATTCACCCCTCCACTTT. This codes for CASSIRWSDNSPLHF.

This chain connects TRBV7-6 to TRBJ2-7, with TRBD2 identical over 9 bases. With 1 base clipped from V and 2 bases from J, the junction kept 6 bases outside the gene matches. Germline CDR1 and CDR2: SGHVS and FNYEAQ. The CDR3 consists of 16 residues. Here the CDR3 reads CASSLGASGATYEQYF. The CDR3 DNA sequence: TGTGCCAGCAGCTTAGGTGCTAGCGGGGCTACCTACGAGCAGTACTTC.

This chain joins TRBV5-1 and TRBJ2-7, with D perhaps TRBD2 (6 bases). CDR3 length: 14 residues. The germline V gene has CDR1 SGHRS and CDR2 YFSETQ. Deletions cut 4 bases from V and 4 bases from J, with 15 bases between. For the CDR3, the DNA is TGCGCCAGCAGCCGTAGCTCCGGGGGATACGAGCAGTACTTC. Translated, it gives CASSRSSGGYEQYF.

The chain couples TRBV19 to TRBJ2-4; D gene unclear. V was clipped by 3 bases and J by 0 bases, with 18 bases between them. This CDR3 comprises 18 residues. Germline CDR1 and CDR2: LNHDA and SQIVND (reference sequence). The CDR3 sequence: CASSMRPERPLAKNIQYF. In nucleotides, the CDR3 is TGTGCCAGTAGTATGCGGCCAGAAAGGCCCTTAGCCAAAAACATTCAGTACTTC.